A single sample is the source of the 17 T cell receptor beta chains below, sequenced in a study of long-term antiretroviral therapy in people with HIV. The authors ran the immunoSEQ assay, v3.0, at survey level. TCRdb's table, derived via immunoSEQ multiplex PCR, lists solely in-frame clones and lacks some. The data hold just over 35,000 clones, with roughly 87% observed a single time. The source material was unsorted PBMCs, sampled 0.6 years after starting antiretroviral therapy. These receptors all stem from a man aged 18-30 years with HIV.

The chain carries TRBV27 and TRBJ1-1, with D possibly TRBD1 on 5 matching bases. The length of the CDR3 is 14 residues. Germline assignment: CDR1 MNHEY and CDR2 SMNVEV (reference sequence). V lost 6 bases and J lost 0, with 11 bases in between. The chain's CDR3 is CASSRGGLNTEAFF. For the CDR3, the DNA is TGTGCCAGCAGCCGCGGGGGGTTGAACACTGAAGCTTTCTTT.

This chain connects TRBV29-1 to TRBJ2-2; the match to TRBD2 covers 8 bases. Germline trimming cut 5 bases from V and 7 bases from J; bases unmatched to any gene: 6. The CDR3 totals 13 residues. The germline V gene encodes CDR1 SQVTM and CDR2 ANQGSEA. The DNA of the CDR3 is TGCAGCGTTCCAGCGGGAGTGGTCGGGGAGCTGTTTTTT. Its translation is CSVPAGVVGELFF.

J is TRBJ2-3 and V is TRBV7-2, with 7 bases that match TRBD1. V lost 6 bases to trimming and J lost 2 bases; unmatched junction nucleotides: 11. This CDR3 is 16 amino acids long. CDR1 is SGHTA, CDR2 FQGNSA, per germline. The CDR3 nucleotides read TGTGCCAGCAGACGACAGGGAAGTTCGATCACAGATACGCAGTATTTT. Its protein is CASRRQGSSITDTQYF. The complete variable domain, with remaining parts taken from reference TRBV7-2 and TRBJ2-3, reads GAGVSQSPSNKVTEKGKDVELRCDPISGHTALYWYRQSLGQGLEFLIYFQGNSAPDKSGLPSDRFSAERTGGSVSTLTIQRTQQEDSAVYLCASRRQGSSITDTQYFGPGTRLTVL.

This clone has more than one count but fewer than ten. This chain joins TRBV7-2 and TRBJ2-7; possible D gene TRBD2, 6 bases. This CDR3 is 12 amino acids long. Trimming took off 8 bases at V and 3 bases at J, with 11 bases between the two ends. Germline assignment: CDR1 SGHTA and CDR2 FQGNSA. CDR3 bases: TGTGCCAGCGGACACGGGGGCTACGAGCAGTACTTC. Translating gives CASGHGGYEQYF.

This clone appeared a single time. The chain combines TRBV27 with TRBJ2-1; 8 nucleotides align to TRBD2. The junction had 14 bases not matched to a gene; V was cut back by 6 bases and J by 4 bases. The germline gives CDR1 MNHEY, CDR2 SMNVEV (reference sequence). The CDR3 consists of 17 residues. CDR3 DNA sequence: TGTGCCAGCAGCCCGGGGGGGGTAGCGGGAATGTACAATGAGCAGTTCTTC. It codes for CASSPGGVAGMYNEQFF.

The rearrangement links TRBV19 to TRBJ2-7, with TRBD1 matching 8 bases. V shed 6 bases, J shed 6 bases, and the junction held 7 bases outside the gene matches. CDR1 is LNHDA and CDR2 is SQIVND in the germline V gene (reference sequence). CDR3 length: 13 amino acids. CDR3 amino acids: CASSLGQAGEQYF. Written as DNA, the CDR3 is TGTGCCAGTAGCCTGGGACAGGCTGGCGAGCAGTACTTC.

This sequence joins TRBV5-6 and TRBJ2-7; D is perhaps TRBD1 (6 bases). The CDR3 totals 15 residues. Germline V CDR1 and CDR2: SGHDT, YYEEEE. Trimming removed 4 bases from V and 0 bases from J, with 14 bases in between. CDR3 coding DNA: TGTGCCAGCAGCCCTCTGGACAGCCTCTCCTACGAGCAGTACTTC. Translation: CASSPLDSLSYEQYF.

V usage is TRBV10-3 and J usage is TRBJ2-7; D call uncertain. This CDR3 spans 16 amino acids. Germline loops: CDR1 ENHRY, CDR2 SYGVKD. Trimming took off 0 bases at V and 2 bases at J, with 14 bases between the two ends. DNA of the CDR3: TGTGCCATCAGTGAGTCGATTAAGGACGGTACCTACGAGCAGTACTTC. This translates into CAISESIKDGTYEQYF.

The genes are TRBV9 and TRBJ2-3; 9 positions match TRBD1. With V trimmed by 3 bases and J by 6 bases, 14 bases remained unmatched. Germline V gene lookup returns CDR1 SGDLS and CDR2 YYNGEE. This CDR3 is built from 17 residues. The CDR3, as DNA: TGTGCCAGCAGCGCTTCTCTCGGACAGGGGTTCGGGGATACGCAGTATTTT. This sequence encodes CASSASLGQGFGDTQYF.

V is TRBV15 and J is TRBJ2-1; D gene unclear. The V end was cut by 0 bases, the J end by 8 bases, with 11 bases between. CDR3 length: 14 residues. Germline V gene data show CDR1 as LNHNV and CDR2 as YYDKDF (reference sequence). The CDR3 DNA follows: TGTGCCACCAGCAGAGATGAAGGGTCCTATGAGCAGTTCTTC. It yields the protein CATSRDEGSYEQFF. Full variable domain (missing parts from reference TRBV15 and TRBJ2-1): DAMVIQNPRYQVTQFGKPVTLSCSQTLNHNVMYWYQQKSSQAPKLLFHYYDKDFNNEADTPDNFQSRRPNTSFCFLDIRSPGLGDTAMYLCATSRDEGSYEQFFGPGTRLTVL.

V and J are TRBV9 and TRBJ2-7, with 13 bases lining up with TRBD2. The V gene's germline CDR1 is SGDLS and CDR2 YYNGEE. Trimming removed 3 bases from V and 7 bases from J; junction bases left unmatched: 10. CDR3 length equals 16 residues. CDR3 residues: CASSGATGTSGVEQYF. The CDR3 coding sequence is TGTGCCAGCAGCGGAGCGACCGGGACTAGCGGGGTTGAGCAGTACTTC.

The CDR3 protein is CASSGFRSATNEKLFF. In DNA, the CDR3 is TGTGCCAGTAGTGGTTTCAGATCGGCAACTAATGAAAAACTGTTTTTT. The chain joins TRBV19 to TRBJ1-4, with unresolved D. In germline, CDR1 is LNHDA, CDR2 SQIVND (reference sequence). V was trimmed by 5 bases and J by 0 bases, leaving 13 bases between them. The length of the CDR3 is 16 residues.

In its sample, this clone was seen once. The genes are TRBV28 and TRBJ1-4; 7 positions match TRBD1. CDR3 length: 15 residues. From germline, CDR1 is MDHEN and CDR2 SYDVKM. The V segment lost 5 bases and the J segment 7 bases; nucleotides outside the gene matches: 10. The CDR3 loop reads CASSIPTGMFEKLFF. DNA of the CDR3: TGTGCCAGCAGTATACCGACAGGGATGTTTGAAAAACTGTTTTTT.

The chain employs TRBV5-1 and TRBJ2-3, with D possibly matching TRBD2 (6 bases). The length of the CDR3 is 13 residues. Trimming took off 6 bases at V and 11 bases at J, with 19 bases between the two ends. Germline V CDR1 and CDR2: SGHRS, YFSETQ. CDR3 DNA: TGCGCCAGCACCATTAATAGTAGGGAGGAGCAGTATTTT. Amino acid sequence: CASTINSREEQYF.

V is TRBV5-7 and J is TRBJ1-1; possible D gene TRBD1, 5 bases. TRBV5-7 is reported as an ORF; its role is uncertain. This CDR3 spans 14 amino acids. V lost 1 base, J lost 5 bases, and 12 bases lay in between. The CDR3 loop reads CASSLRGGWTEAFF. Written as DNA, the CDR3 is TGTGCCAGCAGCTTGCGTGGGGGATGGACTGAAGCTTTCTTT.

This clone was detected only a few times. The chain employs TRBV10-1 and TRBJ2-2; weak D call: TRBD2 (7 bases). This CDR3 is 14 amino acids long. Germline CDR1 is WNHNN and CDR2 is SYGVQD (reference sequence). V was pared by 4 bases and J by 5 bases, with 11 bases between. DNA for the CDR3: TGCGCCAGCAGTGGGGGGGGCCCAACCGGGGAGCTGTTTTTT. It codes for CASSGGGPTGELFF.

CDR3 nucleotides: TGCGCCAGCAGCTTGGGGCAGCATGGAAACACCATATATTTT. Amino acids: CASSLGQHGNTIYF. The chain joins TRBV5-1 to TRBJ1-3; D is ambiguous. Trimming removed 0 bases at V and 3 bases at J, with 7 bases between. Looked up from germline, CDR1 is SGHRS and CDR2 is YFSETQ. CDR3 length: 14 residues. Full variable domain (remainder filled in from reference TRBV5-1 and TRBJ1-3): KAGVTQTPRYLIKTRGQQVTLSCSPISGHRSVSWYQQTPGQGLQFLFEYFSETQRNKGNFPGRFSGRQFSNSRSEMNVSTLELGDSALYLCASSLGQHGNTIYFGEGSWLTVV.